Below are 3 T cell receptor beta chains sequenced from a single sample in a study of graft-versus-host responses after intestinal transplantation. Assay: immunoSEQ multiplex PCR; the TCRdb copy retains only in-frame clones and omits some. Of under 90,000 clones in the sample, about 90% were seen once. The sample in question was PBMCs, obtained 98 days after intestinal transplantation. The origin of the receptors is a human patient who received an intestinal transplant, so some T cells may come from the graft donor.

The chain joins TRBV9 to TRBJ2-1; 8 bases fit TRBD2. The germline V gene has CDR1 SGDLS and CDR2 YYNGEE. The CDR3 contains 14 residues. The V gene end was trimmed by 3 bases and the J gene end by 2 bases; junction bases not matched to a gene: 1. CDR3 coding DNA: TGTGCCAGCAGCGCTAGCGGGCCCTACAATGAGCAGTTCTTC. Protein sequence: CASSASGPYNEQFF.

The rearrangement uses TRBV7-6 and TRBJ2-7, with 9 bases lining up with TRBD1. CDR1 and CDR2 (germline): SGHVS, FNYEAQ. The V segment lost 4 bases and the J segment 2 bases; nucleotides outside the gene matches: 6. The CDR3 is 15 residues long. In DNA form, the CDR3 reads TGTGCCAGCAGCTCCCCGCGGGACAGGGCCTACGAGCAGTACTTC. This encodes CASSSPRDRAYEQYF.

The gene calls are TRBV6-4 and TRBJ2-2, with 7 bases fitting TRBD1. V was pared by 0 bases and J by 3 bases, with 4 bases of the junction left unmatched. CDR1 and CDR2 (germline): MRHNA, SNTAGT. This CDR3 comprises 16 residues. DNA of the CDR3: TGTGCCAGCAGTGACTCGAGGGGGCACGACACCGGGGAGCTGTTTTTT. Amino acid sequence: CASSDSRGHDTGELFF.